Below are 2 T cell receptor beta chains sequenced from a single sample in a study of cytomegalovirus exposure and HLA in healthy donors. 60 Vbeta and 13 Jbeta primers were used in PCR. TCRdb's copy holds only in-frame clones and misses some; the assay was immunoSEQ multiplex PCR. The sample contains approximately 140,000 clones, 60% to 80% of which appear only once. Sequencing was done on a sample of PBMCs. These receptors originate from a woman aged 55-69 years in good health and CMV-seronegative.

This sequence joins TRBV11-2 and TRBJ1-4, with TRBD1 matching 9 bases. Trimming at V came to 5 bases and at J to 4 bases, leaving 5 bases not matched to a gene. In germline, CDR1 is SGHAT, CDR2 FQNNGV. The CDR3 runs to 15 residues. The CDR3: CASSTRQGGNEKLFF. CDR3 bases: TGTGCCAGCAGCACACGACAGGGGGGTAATGAAAAACTGTTTTTT.

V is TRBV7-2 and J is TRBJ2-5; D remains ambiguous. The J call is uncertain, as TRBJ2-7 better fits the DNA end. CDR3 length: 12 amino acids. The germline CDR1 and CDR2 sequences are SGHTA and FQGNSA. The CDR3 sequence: CASSLVWYEQYF. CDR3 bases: TGTGCCAGCAGCTTAGTTTGGTACGAGCAGTACTTC.